This T cell receptor (beta chain) was sequenced during a study of blood T cell repertoires in COVID-19. Study details: Acute-phase and convalescent COVID-19 samples originated in the United States, Italy and Spain. T cells, B-cell-depleted T cells, or PBMCs provided the cDNA or gDNA that served as material.

As originally analysed: Amplification with reference gene primers provided the estimates of nucleated cell counts. Clones were sequenced by immunoSEQ multiplex PCR, and TCRdb holds only the in-frame ones, with some missing. The V and J calls and clone size were taken over from that table, and D and trimming were inferred from the DNA. The data hold over 200,000 clones, with around four fifths observed a single time. V lost 4 bases to trimming and J lost 7 bases, with 17 bases between them. CDR1 is SGHTA, CDR2 FQGTGA, per germline. The CDR3 extends over 15 amino acids. The V and J genes are TRBV7-3 and TRBJ1-5; no clear D. Sequenced sample: peripheral blood. The receptor was derived from a woman between 50 and 59 years old with active or convalescent COVID-19. CDR3 sequence (DNA): TGTGCCAGCAGCTGTCCTTCTACCAATCCCCAGCCCCAGCATTTT. Amino acid sequence: CASSCPSTNPQPQHF.